The TCR beta chain described here comes from a study of regulatory T cells in long-lasting Graves disease. CDR3-region Arm-PCR and iRepertoire HTBI primers produced the TCR beta libraries. Each CDR3 protein is one row after TCRdb ran MiXCR on the multiplex PCR reads. Of about 660,000 distinct CDR3 sequences in the sample, approximately 31% were seen once. Time point here: persistent/refractory GD, antithyroid drugs over 5 years with positive TRAb. With RNA extracted from PBMCs as input, the TCR library was made. Trimming cost V 4 bases and J 6 bases, with 16 bases left between them. This CDR3 contains 14 residues. The germline V gene encodes CDR1 MNHEY and CDR2 SMNVEV (reference sequence).

The receptor was isolated from a female donor with Graves disease. The J gene is TRBJ2-7, the V gene TRBV27; D not resolved. The sequences come from peripheral blood mononuclear cells (PBMCs), collected when the disease was refractory, from a patient treated with antithyroid drugs. CDR3 amino acids: CASSSTKGLSEQYF. The CDR3 nucleotides are TGTGCCAGCAGTTCAACTAAAGGCCTCTCCGAGCAGTACTTC.